The entry below describes one T cell receptor beta chain. Its target is not known. This CDR3 spans 15 amino acids. Germline CDR1 reads SGHNT; CDR2 reads YYREEE (reference sequence). Trimming at V came to 3 bases and at J to 3 bases, leaving 7 bases not matched to a gene. Sequenced by immunoSEQ multiplex PCR; TCRdb stores in-frame clones only, minus some. This table holds about 280,000 clones, 65% to 90% found once. These data belong to a study of cytomegalovirus exposure and HLA in healthy donors. Study-level points and caveats: Confirmation in vitro established that a few CMV-associated chains were specific for CMV antigens.

The sequenced sample was PBMCs. The V and J genes are TRBV5-4 and TRBJ1-2; 8 positions match TRBD1. The receptor was isolated from a woman aged 18-29 years in good health and CMV-seronegative. CDR3 sequence: CASSWGQGAYYGYTF. The CDR3 DNA follows: TGTGCCAGCAGCTGGGGGCAGGGGGCTTACTATGGCTACACCTTC.